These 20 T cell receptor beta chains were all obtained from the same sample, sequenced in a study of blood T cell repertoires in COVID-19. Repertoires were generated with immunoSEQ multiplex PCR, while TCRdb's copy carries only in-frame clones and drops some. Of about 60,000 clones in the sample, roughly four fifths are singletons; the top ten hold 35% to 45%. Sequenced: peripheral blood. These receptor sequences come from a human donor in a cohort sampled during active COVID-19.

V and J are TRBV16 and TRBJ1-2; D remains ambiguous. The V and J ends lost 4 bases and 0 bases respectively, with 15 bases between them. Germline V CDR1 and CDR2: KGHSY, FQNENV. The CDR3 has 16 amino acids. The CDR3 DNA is TGTGCCAGCAGCCGAAGGTTAACAGTCGCTAACTATGGCTACACCTTC. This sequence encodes CASSRRLTVANYGYTF. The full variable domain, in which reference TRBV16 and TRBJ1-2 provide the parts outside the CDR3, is GEEVAQTPKHLVRGEGQKAKLYCAPIKGHSYVFWYQQVLKNEFKFLISFQNENVFDETGMPKERFSAKCLPNSPCSLEIQATKLEDSAVYFCASSRRLTVANYGYTFGSGTRLTVV.

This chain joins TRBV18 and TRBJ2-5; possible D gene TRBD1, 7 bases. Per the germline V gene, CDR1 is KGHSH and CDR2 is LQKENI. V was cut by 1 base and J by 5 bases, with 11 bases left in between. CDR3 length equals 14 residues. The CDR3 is CASSPQAGGETQYF. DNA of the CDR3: TGTGCCAGCTCACCACAGGCAGGGGGGGAGACCCAGTACTTC.

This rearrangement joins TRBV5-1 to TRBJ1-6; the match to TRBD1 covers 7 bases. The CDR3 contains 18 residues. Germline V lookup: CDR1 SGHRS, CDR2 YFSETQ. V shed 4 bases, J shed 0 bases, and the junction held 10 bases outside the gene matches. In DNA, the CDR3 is TGCGCCAGCAGCCAATACAGGGGACGGAGCTCCTATAATTCACCCCTCCACTTT. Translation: CASSQYRGRSSYNSPLHF.

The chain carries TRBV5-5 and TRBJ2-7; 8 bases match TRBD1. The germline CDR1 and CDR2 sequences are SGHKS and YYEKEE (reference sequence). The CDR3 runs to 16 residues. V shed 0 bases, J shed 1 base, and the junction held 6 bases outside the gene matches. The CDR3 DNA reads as TGTGCCAGCAGCTTGGGTGGGACAGGTCTTTCCTACGAGCAGTACTTC. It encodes CASSLGGTGLSYEQYF.

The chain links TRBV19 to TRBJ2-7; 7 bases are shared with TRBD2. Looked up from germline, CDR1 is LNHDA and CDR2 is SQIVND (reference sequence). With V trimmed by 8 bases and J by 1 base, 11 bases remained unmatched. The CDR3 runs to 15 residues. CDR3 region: CASAGAAGVSYEQYF. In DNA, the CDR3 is TGTGCCAGTGCTGGGGCGGCGGGGGTTTCCTACGAGCAGTACTTC. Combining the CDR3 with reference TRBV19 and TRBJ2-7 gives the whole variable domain DGGITQSPKYLFRKEGQNVTLSCEQNLNHDAMYWYRQDPGQGLRLIYYSQIVNDFQKGDIAEGYSVSREKKESFPLTVTSAQKNPTAFYLCASAGAAGVSYEQYFGPGTRLTVT.

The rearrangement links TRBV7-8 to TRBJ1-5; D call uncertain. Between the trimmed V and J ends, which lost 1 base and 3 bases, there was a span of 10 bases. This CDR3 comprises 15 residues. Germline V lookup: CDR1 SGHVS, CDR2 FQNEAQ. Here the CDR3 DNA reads TGTGCCAGCAGCTTAGTATTCGGTGACAATCAGCCCCAGCATTTT. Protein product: CASSLVFGDNQPQHF. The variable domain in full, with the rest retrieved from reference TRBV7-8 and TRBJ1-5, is GAGVSQSPRYKVAKRGQDVALRCDPISGHVSLFWYQQALGQGPEFLTYFQNEAQLDKSGLPSDRFFAERPEGSVSTLKIQRTQQEDSAVYLCASSLVFGDNQPQHFGDGTRLSIL.

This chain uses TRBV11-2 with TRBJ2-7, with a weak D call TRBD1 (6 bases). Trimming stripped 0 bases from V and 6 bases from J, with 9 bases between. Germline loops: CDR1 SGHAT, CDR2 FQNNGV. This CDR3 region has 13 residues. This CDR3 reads CASSLDYRVEQYF. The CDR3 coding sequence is TGTGCCAGCAGCTTAGACTACAGGGTCGAGCAGTACTTC.

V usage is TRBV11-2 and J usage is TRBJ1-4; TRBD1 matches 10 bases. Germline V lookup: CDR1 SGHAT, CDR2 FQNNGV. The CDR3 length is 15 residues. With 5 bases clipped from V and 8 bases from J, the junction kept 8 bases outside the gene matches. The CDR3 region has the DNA TGTGCCAGCAGCACGCGACAGGGGGCGAAGGAAAAACTGTTTTTT. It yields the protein CASSTRQGAKEKLFF.

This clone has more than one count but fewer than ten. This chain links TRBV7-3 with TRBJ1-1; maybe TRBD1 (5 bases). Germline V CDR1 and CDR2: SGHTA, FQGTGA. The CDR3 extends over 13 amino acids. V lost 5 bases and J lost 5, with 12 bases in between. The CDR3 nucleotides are TGTGCCAGCAGCAGTCAGGGAGGGACTGAAGCTTTCTTT. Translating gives CASSSQGGTEAFF. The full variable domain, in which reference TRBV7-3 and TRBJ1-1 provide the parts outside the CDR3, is GAGVSQTPSNKVTEKGKYVELRCDPISGHTALYWYRQSLGQGPEFLIYFQGTGAADDSGLPNDRFFAVRPEGSVSTLKIQRTERGDSAVYLCASSSQGGTEAFFGQGTRLTVV.

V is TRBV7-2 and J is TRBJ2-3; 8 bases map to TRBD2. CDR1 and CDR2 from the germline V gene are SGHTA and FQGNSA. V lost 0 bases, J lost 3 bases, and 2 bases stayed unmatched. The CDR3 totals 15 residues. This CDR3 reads CASSLARGGTDTQYF. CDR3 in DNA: TGTGCCAGCAGCTTAGCCCGGGGGGGTACAGATACGCAGTATTTT.

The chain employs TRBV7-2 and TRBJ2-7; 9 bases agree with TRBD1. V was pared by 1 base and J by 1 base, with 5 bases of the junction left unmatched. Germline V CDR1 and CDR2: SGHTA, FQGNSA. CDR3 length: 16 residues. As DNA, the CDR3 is TGTGCCAGCAGCTTAGTAGGGGGACAGGGATCCTACGAGCAGTACTTC. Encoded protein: CASSLVGGQGSYEQYF.

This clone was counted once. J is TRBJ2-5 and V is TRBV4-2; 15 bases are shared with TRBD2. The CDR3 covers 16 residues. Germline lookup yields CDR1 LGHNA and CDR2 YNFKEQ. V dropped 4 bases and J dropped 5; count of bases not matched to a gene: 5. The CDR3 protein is CASSRTSGGAWETQYF. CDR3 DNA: TGTGCCAGCAGCCGGACTAGCGGGGGGGCCTGGGAGACCCAGTACTTC.

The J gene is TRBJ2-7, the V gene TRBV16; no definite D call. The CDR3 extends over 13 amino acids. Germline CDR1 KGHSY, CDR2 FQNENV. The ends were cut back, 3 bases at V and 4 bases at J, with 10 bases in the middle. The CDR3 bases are TGTGCCAGCAGCCAGTCTGCGATATACGAGCAGTACTTC. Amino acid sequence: CASSQSAIYEQYF.

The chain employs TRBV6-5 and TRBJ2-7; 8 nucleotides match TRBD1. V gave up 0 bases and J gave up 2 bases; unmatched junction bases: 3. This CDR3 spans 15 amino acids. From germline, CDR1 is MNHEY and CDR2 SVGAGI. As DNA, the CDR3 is TGTGCCAGCAGTTACTCGGGGGACAGGACCTACGAGCAGTACTTC. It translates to CASSYSGDRTYEQYF.

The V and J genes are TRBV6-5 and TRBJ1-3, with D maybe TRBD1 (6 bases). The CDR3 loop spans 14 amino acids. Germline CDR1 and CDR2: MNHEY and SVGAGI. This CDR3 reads CGGRTAASGNTIYF. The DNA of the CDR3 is TGTGGAGGCAGGACAGCCGCATCTGGAAACACCATATATTTT.

The CDR3 spells CASSRPTGHPNYGYTF. In DNA, the CDR3 is TGTGCCAGCAGCAGACCCACAGGGCACCCAAACTATGGCTACACCTTC. This sequence joins TRBV21-1 and TRBJ1-2; the DNA was not used to check the table's D call, TRBD1. TRBV21-1 is tagged as a pseudogene. The CDR3 sequence is 16 residues long.

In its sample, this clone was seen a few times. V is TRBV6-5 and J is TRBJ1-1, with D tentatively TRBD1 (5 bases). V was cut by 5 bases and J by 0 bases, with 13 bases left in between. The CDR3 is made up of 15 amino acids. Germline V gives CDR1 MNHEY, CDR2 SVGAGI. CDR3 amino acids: CASSRTQFLNTEAFF. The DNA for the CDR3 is TGTGCCAGCAGTCGGACACAGTTCCTGAACACTGAAGCTTTCTTT.

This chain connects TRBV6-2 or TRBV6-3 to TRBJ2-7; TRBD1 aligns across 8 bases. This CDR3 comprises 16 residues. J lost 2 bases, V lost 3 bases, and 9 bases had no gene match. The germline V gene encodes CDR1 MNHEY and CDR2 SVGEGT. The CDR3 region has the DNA TGTGCCAGCAGTTATCCCCTCTGGACAGGGACCTACGAGCAGTACTTC. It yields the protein CASSYPLWTGTYEQYF.

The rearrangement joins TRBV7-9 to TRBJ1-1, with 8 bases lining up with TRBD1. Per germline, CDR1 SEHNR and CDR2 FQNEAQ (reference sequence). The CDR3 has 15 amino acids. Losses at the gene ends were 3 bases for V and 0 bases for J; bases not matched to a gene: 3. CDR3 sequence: CASSFTDRVNTEAFF. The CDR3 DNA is TGTGCCAGCAGCTTTACGGACAGGGTGAACACTGAAGCTTTCTTT.

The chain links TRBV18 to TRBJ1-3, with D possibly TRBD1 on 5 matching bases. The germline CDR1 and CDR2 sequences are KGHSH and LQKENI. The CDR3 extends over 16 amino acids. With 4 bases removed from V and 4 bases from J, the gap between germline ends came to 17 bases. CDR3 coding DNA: TGTGCCAGCTCACTCACAGGCTCCGCTCCGGGAAACACCATATATTTT. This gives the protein CASSLTGSAPGNTIYF.